The rows below give T cell receptor beta chains drawn from one sample of a study of identifying expanded T cells in peripheral blood. TCRdb's copy holds only in-frame clones and misses some; the assay was immunoSEQ multiplex PCR. The table lists 70,000 to 95,000 clones, around nine tenths of them singletons. Sequencing was done on a sample of blood. Receptors originate from a person aged 18 to 70 in good health. CDR3s include the opening cysteine and the closing phenylalanine or tryptophan. Fields, in order: CDR3 protein, D gene, V gene, CDR3 length. D genes are given only for firm matches.

CASSYDIYEQYF	NA	TRBV6-6	12
CASSIGQEYQPQHF	NA	TRBV19	14
CASSFGGSSYEQYF	NA	TRBV5-1	14
CASSPSTGQPRETQYF	NA	TRBV5-6	16
CASSMDREDTGELFF	TRBD1	TRBV28	15
CASRILSHPDSPLHF	NA	TRBV6-1	15
CASSFGGDATGELFF	NA	TRBV28	15
CATSAGTAKYGYTF	TRBD1	TRBV6-6	14
CASSEKVGAGEQYF	NA	TRBV6-1	14
CASRGEGTGELFF	NA	TRBV5-4	13
CASSRVTGLPEKDNEQFF	NA	TRBV4-3	18
CASSFASTDTQYF	NA	TRBV7-2	13
CASSLGTGGSTIYF	NA	TRBV5-1	14
CASSIAKGFETIYF	NA	TRBV18	14
CASSPAHRGGVSTDTQYF	TRBD2	TRBV5-1	18
CATSTGTGDYEQYF	TRBD1	TRBV5-1	14
CASSIRLRMEPQHF	NA	TRBV19	14
CASSLALSGNANTGELFF	TRBD2	TRBV7-8	18
CASSLMGGEVEKLFF	NA	TRBV5-5	15
CASSQDTSGAIYNEQFF	TRBD2	TRBV4-1	17
CAWSRTGTRGGGAFF	NA	TRBV30	15
CASAGASSTDTQYF	NA	TRBV4-1	14
CASSPSAGSTDTQYF	NA	TRBV5-1	15
CSVGEAGRGEQYF	NA	TRBV29-1	13
CASSLVPYEQYF	NA	TRBV7-9	12
CAWNTEHTYEQYF	NA	TRBV30	13
CASSVDALVHNEQFF	NA	TRBV2	15
CASSYYRGINEKLFF	TRBD1	TRBV5-6	15
CASSPPSGSADTQYF	TRBD2	TRBV18	15
CASSLGGSGGNAQYF	TRBD2	TRBV28	15
CASTKTRTYNEQFF	NA	TRBV5-1	14
CASSLGSVGEAFF	NA	TRBV7-9	13
CASSPGTDYSNQPQHF	TRBD1	TRBV5-5	16
CSGSGPQETQYF	NA	TRBV29-1	12
CASSPNAGTGGNYGYTF	TRBD1	TRBV2	17
CASSRTSGTSTYEQYF	NA	TRBV18	16
CASSLSGGNGYTF	NA	TRBV6-5	13